These T cell receptor beta chains were read from a single sample in a study of beta chain features in type 1 diabetes. Repertoires were generated with immunoSEQ multiplex PCR, while TCRdb's copy carries only in-frame clones and drops some. The sample holds some 220,000 clones, about a tenth seen once. What was sequenced was central memory CD4+ T cells from blood. These receptors were taken from a young man in good health. CDR3s include the opening cysteine and the closing phenylalanine or tryptophan. The D gene is left open where the match is weak. Clone size is stated in some rows and not others, as once, few, many or a class when expanded.

j_gene,len,d_gene,abundance,v_gene,CDR3aa,CDR3nt
TRBJ2-2,17,TRBD2,many,TRBV7-2,CASSLVWASGSPGELFF,TGTGCCAGCAGCTTAGTTTGGGCTAGCGGGAGCCCCGGGGAGCTGTTTTTT
TRBJ2-6,16,.,many,TRBV15,CATSRGGSPGANVLTF,TGTGCCACCAGCAGAGGGGGCAGTCCCGGGGCCAACGTCCTGACTTTC
TRBJ2-1,13,.,few,TRBV7-2,CASSLKGSPEQFF,TGTGCCAGCAGCTTAAAGGGGTCCCCTGAGCAGTTCTTC
TRBJ1-5,13,.,.,TRBV19,CASKSGPRQPQHF,TGTGCCAGTAAATCAGGCCCGAGGCAGCCCCAGCATTTT
TRBJ1-2,13,.,few,TRBV5-1,CATKERADEGYTF,TGCGCCACAAAGGAGAGGGCGGACGAAGGCTACACCTTC
TRBJ1-1,12,.,.,TRBV30,CAWKRAHTEAFF,TGTGCCTGGAAGAGGGCGCACACTGAAGCTTTCTTT
TRBJ1-4,15,.,.,TRBV6-4,CASSDTVGANEKLFF,TGTGCCAGCAGCGATACAGTGGGAGCTAATGAAAAACTGTTTTTT
TRBJ2-7,11,.,.,TRBV18,CASVTVNEQYF,TGTGCCAGCGTCACGGTTAACGAGCAGTACTTC
TRBJ2-1,13,TRBD1,many,TRBV2,CASSGQGYNEQFF,TGTGCCAGCAGTGGACAGGGATACAATGAGCAGTTCTTC
TRBJ2-7,15,.,few,TRBV18,CASSPASGSPYEQYF,TGTGCCAGCTCCCCCGCGTCGGGGTCCCCCTACGAGCAGTACTTC
TRBJ2-5,13,.,few,TRBV11-2,CASSTIREETQYF,TGTGCCAGCAGCACCATACGGGAAGAGACCCAGTACTTC
TRBJ2-3,16,TRBD1,few,TRBV7-3,CASSSSPGGDTDTQYF,TGTGCCAGCAGCTCTTCACCAGGGGGTGACACAGATACGCAGTATTTT
TRBJ2-7,16,TRBD1,few,TRBV7-2,CASSLARATGAYEQYF,TGTGCCAGCAGCTTAGCGAGAGCGACAGGGGCCTACGAGCAGTACTTC
TRBJ2-7,13,TRBD2,many,TRBV30,CAWEASGAYEQYF,TGTGCCTGGGAAGCTAGCGGAGCCTACGAGCAGTACTTC
TRBJ1-1,15,.,few,TRBV5-4,CASSQPGSVGAEAFF,TGTGCCAGCAGCCAGCCAGGGAGTGTGGGCGCTGAAGCTTTCTTT
TRBJ2-7,15,TRBD2,few,TRBV27,CASSLLTSGPYEQYF,TGTGCCAGCAGTCTTCTGACTAGCGGGCCCTACGAGCAGTACTTC
TRBJ2-5,12,TRBD2,few,TRBV29-1,CSVFGGGETQYF,TGCAGCGTTTTCGGCGGGGGGGAGACCCAGTACTTC
TRBJ1-1,15,.,.,TRBV5-1,CASSLGPGPNTEAFF,TGCGCCAGCAGCTTGGGGCCAGGGCCGAACACTGAAGCTTTCTTT
TRBJ2-5,15,.,few,TRBV5-8,CASSLGQDHQETQYF,TGTGCCAGCAGCTTGGGACAGGACCACCAAGAGACCCAGTACTTC
TRBJ2-1,15,TRBD1,few,TRBV29-1,CSVSLPSGTGEKQFF,TGCAGCGTTAGTCTCCCCTCCGGGACAGGGGAAAAGCAGTTCTTC
TRBJ2-3,16,.,.,TRBV14,CASSQDLRERGYTQYF,TGTGCCAGCAGCCAAGATCTCCGGGAGAGGGGTTATACGCAGTATTTT
TRBJ2-2,14,.,.,TRBV5-1,CASSEQGYTGELFF,TGCGCCAGCAGCGAGCAGGGGTACACCGGGGAGCTGTTTTTT
TRBJ2-7,13,.,few,TRBV6-1,CASRQGQNYEQYF,TGTGCCAGCAGGCAAGGACAGAACTACGAGCAGTACTTC
TRBJ2-1,19,TRBD2,.,TRBV9,CASSAAASGRTYSYNEQFF,TGTGCCAGCAGCGCAGCGGCTAGCGGGAGGACGTACTCCTACAATGAGCAGTTCTTC
TRBJ2-5,13,.,.,TRBV11-2,CASSLNSQETQYF,TGTGCCAGCAGCTTAAACAGCCAAGAGACCCAGTACTTC
TRBJ2-7,14,TRBD2,.,TRBV5-4,CASSPPTSQYEQYF,TGTGCCAGCAGCCCTCCGACTAGCCAGTACGAGCAGTACTTC
TRBJ2-5,13,.,.,TRBV18,CASSPGLRETQYF,TGTGCCAGCTCACCGGGGCTCCGAGAGACCCAGTACTTC
TRBJ2-5,15,.,.,TRBV10-3,CAISEGALFQETQYF,TGTGCCATCAGTGAGGGTGCGCTCTTCCAAGAGACCCAGTACTTC
TRBJ2-1,15,TRBD2,.,TRBV5-4,CASSPGTSGSNEQFF,TGTGCCAGCAGCCCCGGGACTAGCGGATCCAATGAGCAGTTCTTC
TRBJ2-6,14,.,many,TRBV7-9,CASSLSSGANVLTF,TGTGCCAGCAGCTTGTCCTCTGGGGCCAACGTCCTGACTTTC
TRBJ2-1,15,.,few,TRBV7-2,CASRPLSGVYNEQFF,TGTGCCAGCAGACCTTTGTCAGGGGTGTACAATGAGCAGTTCTTC
TRBJ2-1,14,TRBD2,few,TRBV7-8,CASSPREGQDEQFF,TGTGCCAGCAGCCCGCGGGAGGGCCAGGATGAGCAGTTCTTC
TRBJ1-2,12,.,.,TRBV29-1,CSAGGGSYGYTF,TGCAGCGCCGGGGGGGGCTCCTATGGCTACACCTTC
TRBJ1-1,15,.,few,TRBV28,CASSLGWSGETEAFF,TGTGCCAGCAGTTTAGGCTGGTCGGGGGAGACTGAAGCTTTCTTT
TRBJ1-5,14,.,.,TRBV2,CASSELRDHQPQHF,TGTGCCAGCAGTGAATTAAGGGATCATCAGCCCCAGCATTTT
TRBJ1-4,14,TRBD1,.,TRBV6-6,CASSDRGDNEKLFF,TGTGCCAGCAGTGACAGGGGGGATAATGAAAAACTGTTTTTT
TRBJ2-4,15,.,many,TRBV28,CASSPPKTGRDIQYF,TGTGCCAGCAGTCCTCCAAAGACAGGGAGGGACATTCAGTACTTC
TRBJ2-5,14,.,few,TRBV29-1,CSGKSLGTQETQYF,TGCAGCGGGAAGTCGCTGGGGACCCAAGAGACCCAGTACTTC
TRBJ2-1,15,TRBD2,few,TRBV4-3,CASSQDLNRAGEEFF,TGCGCCAGCAGCCAAGATCTCAATCGAGCGGGAGAAGAATTCTTC
TRBJ1-5,13,.,few,TRBV30,CAWGRGQGQPQHF,TGTGCCTGGGGGCGGGGTCAGGGTCAGCCCCAGCATTTT
TRBJ2-5,13,.,.,TRBV5-4,CASSLWGGGTQYF,TGTGCCAGCAGCTTGTGGGGAGGAGGGACCCAGTACTTC
TRBJ1-1,13,.,.,TRBV2,CASSDLGSTEAFF,TGTGCCAGCAGTGACTTGGGGTCCACTGAAGCTTTCTTT
TRBJ2-6,17,.,.,TRBV4-1,CASSQDTGTSGANVLTF,TGCGCCAGCAGCCAAGATACAGGGACCTCTGGGGCCAACGTCCTGACTTTC
TRBJ2-6,18,.,.,TRBV7-2,CASSLATPKQTGANVLTF,TGTGCCAGCAGCTTAGCTACTCCCAAACAGACTGGGGCCAACGTCCTGACTTTC
TRBJ2-3,14,.,few,TRBV29-1,CSVEDRVALDTQYF,TGCAGCGTTGAAGATCGAGTAGCCCTAGATACGCAGTATTTT
TRBJ2-5,12,.,many,TRBV11-3,CASSAGQETQYF,TGTGCCAGCAGCGCAGGCCAAGAGACCCAGTACTTC
TRBJ2-3,14,TRBD2,many,TRBV29-1,CSVLWEGRPDTQYF,TGCAGCGTCCTGTGGGAGGGCCGGCCAGATACGCAGTATTTT
TRBJ2-3,12,.,few,TRBV29-1,CSVEAGADTQYF,TGCAGCGTTGAAGCCGGGGCAGATACGCAGTATTTT
TRBJ2-5,16,.,few,TRBV5-1,CASSPKIIPVQETQYF,TGCGCCAGCAGCCCGAAGATAATCCCGGTCCAAGAGACCCAGTACTTC
TRBJ2-5,13,.,.,TRBV7-9,CASSLDRQETQYF,TGTGCCAGCAGCTTAGATCGTCAAGAGACCCAGTACTTC
TRBJ2-1,14,TRBD2,few,TRBV29-1,CSVEGTSGTNEQFF,TGCAGCGTTGAAGGGACTAGCGGGACTAATGAGCAGTTCTTC
TRBJ1-1,14,.,few,TRBV29-1,CSVAYSSGGTEAFF,TGCAGCGTTGCTTATTCATCGGGGGGAACTGAAGCTTTCTTT
TRBJ2-7,13,.,few,TRBV9,CASSRDSHYEQYF,TGTGCCAGCAGCCGGGACTCTCACTACGAGCAGTACTTC